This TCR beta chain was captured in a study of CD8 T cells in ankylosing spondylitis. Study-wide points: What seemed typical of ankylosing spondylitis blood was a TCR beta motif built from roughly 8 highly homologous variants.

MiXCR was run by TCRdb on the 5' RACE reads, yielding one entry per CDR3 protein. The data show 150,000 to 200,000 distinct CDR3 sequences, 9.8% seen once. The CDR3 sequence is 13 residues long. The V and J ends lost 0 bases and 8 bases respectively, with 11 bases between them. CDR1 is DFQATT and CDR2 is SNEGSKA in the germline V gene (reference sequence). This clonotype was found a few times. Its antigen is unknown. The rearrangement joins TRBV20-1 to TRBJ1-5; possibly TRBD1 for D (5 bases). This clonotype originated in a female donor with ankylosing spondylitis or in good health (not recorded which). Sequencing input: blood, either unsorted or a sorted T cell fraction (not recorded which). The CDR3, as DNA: TGCAGTGCTAGAGAGGGGGTAGGGAAGCCCCAGCATTTT. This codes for CSAREGVGKPQHF.